This TCR beta chain was profiled in a study of T cell responses to AZD1222 COVID-19 vaccine. Assay: immunoSEQ multiplex PCR; the TCRdb copy retains only in-frame clones and omits some. This table has over 15,000 clones, about 85% appearing once. About this clone: Its antigen is still unknown.

With 5 bases removed from V and 7 bases from J, the gap between germline ends came to 11 bases. The CDR3 runs 12 residues. Germline CDR1 LNHDA, CDR2 SQIVND (reference sequence). Study-wide results and limits: With two AZD1222 doses given, Spike-specific TCR breadth and depth both rose.

This chain uses TRBV19 with TRBJ1-2; D may be TRBD1 (5 bases). Sequenced here: peripheral blood, sampled 28 days after the second AZD1222 dose. This receptor was identified in an adult who received the AZD1222 COVID-19 vaccine. The CDR3 reads CASSRQGSGYTF. Here the CDR3 DNA reads TGTGCCAGTAGTCGGCAGGGCTCTGGCTACACCTTC.